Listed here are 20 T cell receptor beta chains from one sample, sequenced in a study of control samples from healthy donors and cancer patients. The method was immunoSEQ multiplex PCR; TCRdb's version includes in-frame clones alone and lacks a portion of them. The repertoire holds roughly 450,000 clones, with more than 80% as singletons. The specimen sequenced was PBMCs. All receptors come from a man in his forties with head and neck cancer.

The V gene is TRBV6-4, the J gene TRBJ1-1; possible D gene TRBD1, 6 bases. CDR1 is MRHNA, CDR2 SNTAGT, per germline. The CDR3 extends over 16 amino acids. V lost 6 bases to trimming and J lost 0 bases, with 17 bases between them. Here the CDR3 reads CASRTEQGLMNTEAFF. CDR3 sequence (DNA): TGTGCCAGCAGGACCGAACAGGGCCTAATGAACACTGAAGCTTTCTTT.

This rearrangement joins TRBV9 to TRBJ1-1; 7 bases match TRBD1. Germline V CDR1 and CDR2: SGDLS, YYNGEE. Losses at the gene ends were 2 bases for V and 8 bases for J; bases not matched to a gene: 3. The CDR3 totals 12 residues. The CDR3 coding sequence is TGTGCCAGCAGCGTCATGGGACAGGAAGCTTTCTTT. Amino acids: CASSVMGQEAFF.

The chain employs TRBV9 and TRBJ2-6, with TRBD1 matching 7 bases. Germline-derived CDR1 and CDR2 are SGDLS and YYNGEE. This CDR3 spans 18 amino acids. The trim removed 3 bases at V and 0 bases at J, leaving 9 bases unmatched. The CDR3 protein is CASSAVPGQNSGANVLTF. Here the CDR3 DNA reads TGTGCCAGCAGCGCCGTCCCGGGACAGAACTCTGGGGCCAACGTCCTGACTTTC. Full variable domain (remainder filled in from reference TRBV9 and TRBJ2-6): DSGVTQTPKHLITATGQRVTLRCSPRSGDLSVYWYQQSLDQGLQFLIQYYNGEERAKGNILERFSAQQFPDLHSELNLSSLELGDSALYFCASSAVPGQNSGANVLTFGAGSRLTVL.

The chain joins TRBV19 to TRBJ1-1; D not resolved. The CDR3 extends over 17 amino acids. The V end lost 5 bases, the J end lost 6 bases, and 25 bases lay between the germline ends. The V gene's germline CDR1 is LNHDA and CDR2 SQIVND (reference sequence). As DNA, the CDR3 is TGTGCCAGTAGTGCCCGCGGGAGATGGATGTCGTTCGCTGAAGCTTTCTTT. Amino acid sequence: CASSARGRWMSFAEAFF.

CDR3 in DNA: TGTGCCAGCAGCTTGGAGCGGCAGGGGAGCACAGATACGCAGTATTTT. It specifies CASSLERQGSTDTQYF. J is TRBJ2-3 and V is TRBV5-5, with D possibly matching TRBD1 (6 bases). CDR1 SGHKS and CDR2 YYEKEE come from the germline V gene (reference sequence). V lost 0 bases and J 0 bases, leaving 11 bases between the germline ends. This CDR3 is built from 16 residues.

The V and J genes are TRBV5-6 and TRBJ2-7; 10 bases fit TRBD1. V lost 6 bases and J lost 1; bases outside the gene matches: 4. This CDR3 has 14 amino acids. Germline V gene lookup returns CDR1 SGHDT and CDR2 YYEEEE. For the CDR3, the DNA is TGTGCCAGCACCCCGGGACAGGGGTCCTACGAGCAGTACTTC. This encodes CASTPGQGSYEQYF.

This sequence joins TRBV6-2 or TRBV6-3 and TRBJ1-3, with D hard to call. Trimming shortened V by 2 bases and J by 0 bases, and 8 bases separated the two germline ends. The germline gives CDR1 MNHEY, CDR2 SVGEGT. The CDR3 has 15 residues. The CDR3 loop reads CASSYPGNSGNTIYF. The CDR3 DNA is TGTGCCAGCAGTTACCCAGGAAACTCTGGAAACACCATATATTTT.

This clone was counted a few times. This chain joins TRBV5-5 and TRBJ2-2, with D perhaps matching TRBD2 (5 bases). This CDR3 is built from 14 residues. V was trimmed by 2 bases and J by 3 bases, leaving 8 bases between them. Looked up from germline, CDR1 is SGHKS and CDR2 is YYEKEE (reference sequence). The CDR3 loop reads CASSFHGDTGELFF. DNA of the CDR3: TGTGCCAGCAGCTTTCACGGGGACACCGGGGAGCTGTTTTTT. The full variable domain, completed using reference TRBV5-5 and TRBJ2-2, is DAGVTQSPTHLIKTRGQQVTLRCSPISGHKSVSWYQQVLGQGPQFIFQYYEKEERGRGNFPDRFSARQFPNYSSELNVNALLLGDSALYLCASSFHGDTGELFFGEGSRLTVL.

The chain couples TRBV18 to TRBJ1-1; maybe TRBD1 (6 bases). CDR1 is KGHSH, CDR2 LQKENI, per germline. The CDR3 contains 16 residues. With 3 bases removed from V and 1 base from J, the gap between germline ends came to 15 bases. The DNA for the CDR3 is TGTGCCAGCTCACCTCCTGTTCCAGGGGCGAACACTGAAGCTTTCTTT. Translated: CASSPPVPGANTEAFF.

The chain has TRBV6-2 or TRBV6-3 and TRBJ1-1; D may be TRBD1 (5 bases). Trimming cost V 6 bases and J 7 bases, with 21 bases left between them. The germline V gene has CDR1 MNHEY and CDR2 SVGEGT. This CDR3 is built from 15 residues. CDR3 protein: CASSLLGAGLVEAFF. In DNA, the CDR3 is TGTGCCAGCAGCCTCCTCGGAGCGGGGCTAGTTGAAGCTTTCTTT.

The DNA of the CDR3 is TGTGCCAGCAGTTGGCTAGCGGACTACGAGCAGTACTTC. This sequence encodes CASSWLADYEQYF. J is TRBJ2-7 and V is TRBV28; 7 bases align to TRBD2. V trimming: 4 bases; J trimming: 3 bases; junction bases outside the gene matches: 3. In germline, CDR1 is MDHEN, CDR2 SYDVKM. The CDR3 sequence is 13 residues long.

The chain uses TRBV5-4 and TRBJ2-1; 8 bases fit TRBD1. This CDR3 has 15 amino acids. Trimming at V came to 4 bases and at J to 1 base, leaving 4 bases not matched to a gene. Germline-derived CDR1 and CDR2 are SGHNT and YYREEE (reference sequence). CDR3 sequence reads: CASSPQGGSYNEQFF. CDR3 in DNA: TGTGCCAGCAGCCCACAGGGGGGTTCCTACAATGAGCAGTTCTTC. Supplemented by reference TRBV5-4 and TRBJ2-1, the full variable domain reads ETGVTQSPTHLIKTRGQQVTLRCSSQSGHNTVSWYQQALGQGPQFIFQYYREEENGRGNFPPRFSGLQFPNYSSELNVNALELDDSALYLCASSPQGGSYNEQFFGPGTRLTVL.

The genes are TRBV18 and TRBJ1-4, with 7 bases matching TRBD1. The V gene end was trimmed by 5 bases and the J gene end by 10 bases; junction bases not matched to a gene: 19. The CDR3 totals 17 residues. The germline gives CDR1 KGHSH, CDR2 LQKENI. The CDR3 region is CASSSDRATTWVGKLFF. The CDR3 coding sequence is TGTGCCAGCTCATCCGACAGGGCCACGACGTGGGTTGGAAAACTGTTTTTT.

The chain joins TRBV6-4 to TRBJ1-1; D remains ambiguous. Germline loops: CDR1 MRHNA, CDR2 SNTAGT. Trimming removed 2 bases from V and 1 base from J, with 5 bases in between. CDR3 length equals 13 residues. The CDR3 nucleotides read TGTGCCAGCAGTGACAGGCAGAACACTGAAGCTTTCTTT. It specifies CASSDRQNTEAFF.

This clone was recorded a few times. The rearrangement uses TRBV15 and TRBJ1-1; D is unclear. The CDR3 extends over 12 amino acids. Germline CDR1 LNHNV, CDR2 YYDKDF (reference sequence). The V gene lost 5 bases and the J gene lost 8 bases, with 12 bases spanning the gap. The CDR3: CATSGPNPEAFF. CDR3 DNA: TGTGCCACCAGCGGTCCTAATCCCGAAGCTTTCTTT.

The CDR3 DNA reads as TGTGCCAGTAGTACCGTCGCGGGGGGGCGTACTGGGGCCAACGTCCTGACTTTC. Translation gives CASSTVAGGRTGANVLTF. V usage is TRBV19 and J usage is TRBJ2-6; 9 positions match TRBD2. J was trimmed by 2 bases and V by 4 bases; bases with no gene match: 9. Germline V lookup: CDR1 LNHDA, CDR2 SQIVND (reference sequence). The CDR3 is 18 residues long.

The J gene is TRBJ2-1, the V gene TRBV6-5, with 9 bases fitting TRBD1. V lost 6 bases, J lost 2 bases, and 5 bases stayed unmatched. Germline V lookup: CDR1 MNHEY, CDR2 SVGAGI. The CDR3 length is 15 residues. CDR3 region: CASRFGTGPYNEQFF. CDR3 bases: TGTGCCAGCAGATTCGGGACAGGGCCCTACAATGAGCAGTTCTTC.

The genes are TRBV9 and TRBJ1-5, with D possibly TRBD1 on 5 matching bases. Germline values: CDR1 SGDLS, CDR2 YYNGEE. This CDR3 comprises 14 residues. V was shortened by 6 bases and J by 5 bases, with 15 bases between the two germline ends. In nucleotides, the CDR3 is TGTGCCAGCAACCCGGTAGGGGACGATCAGCCCCAGCATTTT. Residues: CASNPVGDDQPQHF.

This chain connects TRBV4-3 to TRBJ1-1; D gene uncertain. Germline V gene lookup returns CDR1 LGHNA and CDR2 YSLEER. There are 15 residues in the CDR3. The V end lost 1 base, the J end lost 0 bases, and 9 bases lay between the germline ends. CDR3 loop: CASSQGSGVNTEAFF. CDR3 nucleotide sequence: TGCGCCAGCAGCCAAGGTAGTGGAGTGAACACTGAAGCTTTCTTT.

This chain's CDR3 is CASSPLDRAPSSYEQYF. CDR3 sequence (DNA): TGTGCCAGCAGCCCCCTCGACAGGGCACCTAGCTCCTACGAGCAGTACTTC. The genes are TRBV11-2 and TRBJ2-7; 7 bases fit TRBD1. The CDR3 extends over 17 amino acids. V was clipped by 5 bases and J by 0 bases; unmatched bases: 13. Germline V CDR1 and CDR2: SGHAT, FQNNGV.